This T cell receptor beta chain was captured by sequencing in a study of cytomegalovirus exposure and HLA in healthy donors. Study-wide findings and caveats: In presence/absence analyses, roughly uniform sequencing depth across donors was assumed. Data from an earlier analysis indicated that most TCR beta V segments were productive either about 90% or about 30% of the time.

As concerns this clone: The antigen remains unidentified. The same CDR3 arises from other DNA sequences in this sample as well.

The length of the CDR3 is 14 residues. Trimming at V came to 3 bases and at J to 2 bases, leaving 0 bases not matched to a gene. The V gene's germline CDR1 is MNHEY and CDR2 SMNVEV (reference sequence). The PCR was carried out with 60 Vbeta primers and 13 Jbeta primers. Profiled with immunoSEQ multiplex PCR; TCRdb holds only in-frame clones, not every one. The sample yields fewer than 150,000 clones, approximately 80% seen once. The chain employs TRBV27 and TRBJ2-1; TRBD2 matches at 8 bases. Sequenced: PBMCs. This sequence originates from a man aged 45-65 years in good health and CMV-seronegative. CDR3 in DNA: TGTGCCAGCAGTTTCGGGGGGGCCTACAATGAGCAGTTCTTC. Translated: CASSFGGAYNEQFF.